The clone carrying this TCR beta chain was counted between two and nine times. The data were taken from a study of blood T cell repertoires in COVID-19. Background on the study: T cells, B-cell-depleted T cells, or PBMCs provided the cDNA or gDNA that served as material.

The J segment lost 5 bases and the V segment lost 1 base, leaving 11 bases of the junction unmatched. Germline-derived CDR1 and CDR2 are SGHRS and YFSETQ. The CDR3 is 16 residues long. The authors' processing: Amplified reference gene primers provided the basis for estimating nucleated cell counts. The table came from immunoSEQ multiplex PCR; TCRdb's copy has only in-frame clones and leaves some out. V and J calls and clone size are given by that table; D and trimming were obtained from the DNA. The table has around 300,000 clones, 85% seen once. Participant ages covered about 18 to 89 years across 24 US areas. Recovery meant two consecutive negative NP/OP PCR tests, professional clearance, or resolved symptoms.

The sample taken for sequencing was PBMCs or T cells enriched from blood (not recorded which). The chain combines TRBV5-1 with TRBJ1-2, with TRBD1 matching 7 bases. The clonotype was recovered from a woman aged 45-65 years who had recovered from COVID-19. CDR3 nucleotide sequence: TGCGCCAGCAGCTTGACAGGGGCCACCTCGGGGTATGGCTACACCTTC. Translating gives CASSLTGATSGYGYTF. The full variable domain, rest sourced from reference TRBV5-1 and TRBJ1-2, is KAGVTQTPRYLIKTRGQQVTLSCSPISGHRSVSWYQQTPGQGLQFLFEYFSETQRNKGNFPGRFSGRQFSNSRSEMNVSTLELGDSALYLCASSLTGATSGYGYTFGSGTRLTVV.